These 21 T cell receptor beta chains share one sample of origin, sequenced in a study of spatial heterogeneity in lung cancer. The time point denotes: sample taken at primary tumor resection. The authors sequenced whole RNA from tumor, nontumor lung or frozen PBMC without sorting. TCRdb re-derived calls from the 5' RACE reads in MiXCR, one entry per CDR3 protein. The repertoire includes roughly 79,000 distinct CDR3 sequences, approximately 12% of them detected once, and approximately 4.2% sits in the top ten. The specimen comprised PBMCs, sampled at surgery. Every receptor here comes from a male donor with early-stage non-small cell lung cancer.

The genes are TRBV29-1 and TRBJ2-3; D unresolved. V was shortened by 3 bases and J by 1 base, with 5 bases between the two germline ends. Germline CDR1 SQVTM, CDR2 ANQGSEA. The CDR3 is made up of 12 amino acids. The CDR3 DNA sequence: TGCAGCGTTGACCGGGGCACAGATACGCAGTATTTT. Residues: CSVDRGTDTQYF.

The chain combines TRBV5-6 with TRBJ1-2; a possible D gene is TRBD1 (5 bases). Looked up from germline, CDR1 is SGHDT and CDR2 is YYEEEE. This CDR3 has 13 amino acids. The ends were cut back, 1 base at V and 4 bases at J, with 8 bases in the middle. The CDR3 loop reads CASSLQGFYGYTF. DNA for the CDR3: TGTGCCAGCAGCTTGCAGGGTTTCTATGGCTACACCTTC. The full variable domain, its missing parts supplied by reference TRBV5-6 and TRBJ1-2, is DAGVTQSPTHLIKTRGQQVTLRCSPKSGHDTVSWYQQALGQGPQFIFQYYEEEERQRGNFPDRFSGHQFPNYSSELNVNALLLGDSALYLCASSLQGFYGYTFGSGTRLTVV.

The chain uses TRBV15 and TRBJ2-7; D unresolved. The germline V gene encodes CDR1 LNHNV and CDR2 YYDKDF (reference sequence). Between the trimmed V and J ends, which lost 5 bases and 2 bases, there was a span of 16 bases. This CDR3 spans 15 amino acids. The chain's CDR3 is CATSSFSGETYEQYF. The CDR3 DNA is TGTGCCACCAGCTCCTTCTCGGGCGAAACCTACGAGCAGTACTTC.

Only a few counts were recorded for this clonotype. This chain links TRBV3-1 with TRBJ2-4; TRBD1 aligns across 8 bases. V lost 2 bases and J lost 4; bases outside the gene matches: 7. The germline V gene encodes CDR1 LGHDT and CDR2 YNNKEL (reference sequence). This CDR3 is built from 16 residues. The DNA for the CDR3 is TGTGCCAGCAGCCAATTCGAGGACAGGGTGAAAAACATTCAGTACTTC. Its protein product is CASSQFEDRVKNIQYF. Combining the CDR3 with reference TRBV3-1 and TRBJ2-4 gives the whole variable domain DTAVSQTPKYLVTQMGNDKSIKCEQNLGHDTMYWYKQDSKKFLKIMFSYNNKELIINETVPNRFSPKSPDKAHLNLHINSLELGDSAVYFCASSQFEDRVKNIQYFGAGTRLSVL.

This chain links TRBV27 with TRBJ1-2; 9 bases map to TRBD1. This CDR3 comprises 15 residues. With V trimmed by 4 bases and J by 6 bases, 9 bases remained unmatched. The germline gives CDR1 MNHEY, CDR2 SMNVEV (reference sequence). CDR3 amino acids: CASSSSGQGNHGYTF. In nucleotides, the CDR3 is TGTGCCAGCAGTTCGTCCGGACAGGGGAATCATGGCTACACCTTC.

V and J are TRBV6-5 and TRBJ1-1; TRBD1 is a possible D gene (6 bases). Trimming stripped 2 bases from V and 2 bases from J, with 12 bases between. The germline V gene has CDR1 MNHEY and CDR2 SVGAGI. The CDR3 totals 15 residues. The CDR3 here is CASSYGGPPNTEAFF. The CDR3, as DNA: TGTGCCAGCAGTTACGGGGGCCCCCCAAACACTGAAGCTTTCTTT.

This clonotype appeared a few times. This rearrangement joins TRBV20-1 to TRBJ2-5; TRBD1 might be the D (5 bases). The CDR3 is 12 residues long. V lost 5 bases to trimming and J lost 2 bases, with 9 bases between them. From germline, CDR1 is DFQATT and CDR2 SNEGSKA (reference sequence). In DNA form, the CDR3 reads TGCAGTGCTGACAGCTTTCAAGAGACCCAGTACTTC. This encodes CSADSFQETQYF.

This clonotype was seen at least ten times. J is TRBJ1-1 and V is TRBV5-1; weak D call: TRBD1 (5 bases). CDR1 is SGHRS and CDR2 is YFSETQ in the germline V gene. This CDR3 has 13 amino acids. V dropped 7 bases and J dropped 0 bases, with 10 bases sitting between them. This CDR3 reads CASASTVNTEAFF. The CDR3 coding sequence is TGCGCCAGCGCTTCGACAGTGAACACTGAAGCTTTCTTT.

The chain recombines TRBV7-9 with TRBJ2-1; unclear D gene. Germline V gives CDR1 SEHNR, CDR2 FQNEAQ (reference sequence). CDR3 length: 14 amino acids. V was trimmed by 8 bases and J by 0 bases, leaving 11 bases between them. Written as DNA, the CDR3 is TGTGCCAGCGGAGTGGGAAACTCCTACAATGAGCAGTTCTTC. Encoded protein: CASGVGNSYNEQFF. Full variable domain (remainder filled in from reference TRBV7-9 and TRBJ2-1): DTGVSQNPRHKITKRGQNVTFRCDPISEHNRLYWYRQTLGQGPEFLTYFQNEAQLEKSRLLSDRFSAERPKGSFSTLEIQRTEQGDSAMYLCASGVGNSYNEQFFGPGTRLTVL.

The gene calls are TRBV7-3 and TRBJ2-2; the D gene is possibly TRBD2 (6 bases). The CDR3 extends over 15 amino acids. Germline values: CDR1 SGHTA, CDR2 FQGTGA. V lost 5 bases to trimming and J lost 8 bases, with 18 bases between them. CDR3 residues: CASSPSGTSIGELFF. Written as DNA, the CDR3 is TGTGCCAGCAGCCCTTCTGGGACTTCAATAGGGGAGCTGTTTTTT. The complete variable domain, with remaining parts taken from reference TRBV7-3 and TRBJ2-2, reads GAGVSQTPSNKVTEKGKYVELRCDPISGHTALYWYRQSLGQGPEFLIYFQGTGAADDSGLPNDRFFAVRPEGSVSTLKIQRTERGDSAVYLCASSPSGTSIGELFFGEGSRLTVL.

In this sample, this clonotype turned up many times. V and J are TRBV7-2 and TRBJ2-1; 14 bases match TRBD2. Losses at the gene ends were 5 bases for V and 7 bases for J; bases not matched to a gene: 4. This CDR3 is 15 amino acids long. CDR1 is SGHTA, CDR2 FQGNSA, per germline. CDR3 sequence: CASSAGLAGENEQFF. DNA of the CDR3: TGTGCCAGCAGCGCGGGACTAGCGGGGGAGAATGAGCAGTTCTTC. The full variable domain, its missing parts supplied by reference TRBV7-2 and TRBJ2-1, is GAGVSQSPSNKVTEKGKDVELRCDPISGHTALYWYRQSLGQGLEFLIYFQGNSAPDKSGLPSDRFSAERTGGSVSTLTIQRTQQEDSAVYLCASSAGLAGENEQFFGPGTRLTVL.

The sample holds a few counts of this clonotype. The rearrangement links TRBV7-9 to TRBJ2-2, with D tentatively TRBD2 (5 bases). CDR1 and CDR2 from the germline V gene are SEHNR and FQNEAQ (reference sequence). The CDR3 length is 14 residues. V was cut by 8 bases and J by 1 base, with 11 bases left in between. CDR3 amino acids: CASCPGENTGELFF. In DNA form, the CDR3 reads TGTGCCAGCTGCCCCGGGGAGAACACCGGGGAGCTGTTTTTT.

This clonotype was picked up a small number of times. The genes are TRBV12-3 or TRBV12-4 and TRBJ2-7; D could derive from TRBD1 or TRBD2 (5 bases each). V lost 4 bases and J lost 2, with 18 bases in between. This CDR3 contains 16 residues. The CDR3 DNA reads TGTGCCAGCAGTTCACACCCACCACGGGACCCCTACGAGCAGTACTTC. Its protein product is CASSSHPPRDPYEQYF.

This clonotype was detected only a few times. An end of the junction differs from the germline gene, which may be a read error. The V call is TRBV13, the J call TRBJ2-7, with a weak D call TRBD1 (6 bases). This CDR3 is 14 amino acids long. Per the germline V gene, CDR1 is PRHDT and CDR2 is FYEKMQ (reference sequence). The CDR3 bases are TGTGCCAGCAGCTTAGCCGTCAGGGGCCACGAGCAGTACTTT. This translates into CASSLAVRGHEQYF.

The V and J genes are TRBV20-1 and TRBJ2-3, with D possibly matching TRBD1 (6 bases). Trimming left V 5 bases short and J 2 bases short, with 17 bases between. Per germline, CDR1 DFQATT and CDR2 SNEGSKA (reference sequence). The CDR3 runs 15 residues. The CDR3 loop is CSADLGQGSTDTQYF. CDR3 nucleotide sequence: TGCAGTGCTGATCTGGGGCAGGGGTCCACAGATACGCAGTATTTT.

This clonotype has only a few counts. This chain uses TRBV5-1 with TRBJ2-7, with 7 positions matching TRBD1. In germline, CDR1 is SGHRS, CDR2 YFSETQ. The CDR3 sequence is 14 residues long. After removal of 2 bases from V and 2 bases from J, the junction contained 4 bases not matched to a gene. The CDR3 is CASSLGQAPYEQYF. The CDR3, as DNA: TGCGCCAGCAGCTTAGGACAGGCCCCCTACGAGCAGTACTTC.

Ten or more counts support this clonotype. The rearrangement joins TRBV5-1 to TRBJ1-2; a possible D gene is TRBD1 (6 bases). The CDR3 length is 16 residues. Germline lookup yields CDR1 SGHRS and CDR2 YFSETQ. Trimming stripped 1 base from V and 0 bases from J, with 13 bases between. As DNA, the CDR3 is TGCGCCAGCAGCTTGCGGGAAAGGACAGCTAACTATGGCTACACCTTC. This gives the protein CASSLRERTANYGYTF.

The V and J genes are TRBV29-1 and TRBJ2-3, with 7 bases identical to TRBD1. The CDR3 is made up of 12 amino acids. The germline gives CDR1 SQVTM, CDR2 ANQGSEA. With 1 base clipped from V and 5 bases from J, the junction kept 0 bases outside the gene matches. CDR3 protein: CSVEGQGDTQYF. DNA of the CDR3: TGCAGCGTTGAAGGACAGGGAGATACGCAGTATTTT.

CDR3 loop: CASSTTGALNTEAFF. The CDR3 DNA sequence: TGTGCCAGCAGTACAACAGGGGCATTGAACACTGAAGCTTTCTTT. V and J are TRBV12-3 or TRBV12-4 and TRBJ1-1; 7 positions match TRBD1. V lost 5 bases to trimming and J lost 0 bases; unmatched junction nucleotides: 6. This CDR3 contains 15 residues.

V usage is TRBV27 and J usage is TRBJ2-3; TRBD2 matches at 7 bases. Unmatched junction bases numbered 6, after V lost 0 bases and J lost 3 bases. The CDR3 has 16 amino acids. The germline V gene has CDR1 MNHEY and CDR2 SMNVEV (reference sequence). CDR3 amino acids: CASSLSAGGWTDTQYF. The CDR3 DNA reads TGTGCCAGCAGTTTATCTGCCGGGGGGTGGACAGATACGCAGTATTTT.

In the case of this clonotype: Here the CDR3 omits its conserved ending phenylalanine or tryptophan, so a read error is the likely source. The chain joins TRBV18 to TRBJ2-2, with D possibly matching TRBD2 (5 bases). Germline CDR1 KGHSH, CDR2 LQKENI. The CDR3 extends over 16 amino acids. V gave up 3 bases and J gave up 0 bases, with 11 bases separating them. CDR3 sequence (DNA): TGTGCCAGCTCACCTTTCGGAGGCGCGAACACCGGGGAGCTGTTTTCT. It encodes CASSPFGGANTGELFS.